These T cell receptor beta chains were read from a single sample in a study of T cell changes during pregnancy in multiple sclerosis. This table comes from immunoSEQ multiplex PCR, and its TCRdb copy is limited to in-frame clones, with some not included. The table includes 75,000 to 80,000 clones, over 75% detected once. Material: peripheral blood, obtained before pregnancy. These receptors all stem from a female donor with multiple sclerosis, enrolled in a pregnancy study. Each CDR3 is given with its conserved first and last residue. The order of the fields is CDR3 length, D gene, V gene, J gene, clone size, CDR3 DNA, CDR3 protein. The D gene is left open where the match is weak. Clone size is not always given. Where it is, it says once, few, many or a class for expanded clones.

cdr3_length: 13; d_call: .; v_call: TRBV2; j_call: TRBJ2-5; clone_size: .; cdr3_nt: TGTGCCAGCAGTGCGCGGTTCTCGGGGACCCAGTACTTC; cdr3_aa: CASSARFSGTQYF
cdr3_length: 15; d_call: TRBD2; v_call: TRBV6-5; j_call: TRBJ2-2; clone_size: .; cdr3_nt: TGTGCCAGCAGTTACGGACTAGCAACGATCGGGGAGCTGTTTTTT; cdr3_aa: CASSYGLATIGELFF
cdr3_length: 13; d_call: .; v_call: TRBV6-5; j_call: TRBJ1-6; clone_size: .; cdr3_nt: TGTGCCAGCAGTGGCAGGGTCCCCTCACCCCTCCACTTT; cdr3_aa: CASSGRVPSPLHF
cdr3_length: 16; d_call: TRBD1; v_call: TRBV28; j_call: TRBJ2-2; clone_size: .; cdr3_nt: TGTGCCAGCAGAATCACAGGGGCAGGCGCCACCGGGGAGCTGTTTTTT; cdr3_aa: CASRITGAGATGELFF
cdr3_length: 14; d_call: .; v_call: TRBV18; j_call: TRBJ1-3; clone_size: .; cdr3_nt: TGTGCCAGCTCACCCGCCGCGGCTGGAAACACCATATATTTT; cdr3_aa: CASSPAAAGNTIYF
cdr3_length: 12; d_call: .; v_call: TRBV11-3; j_call: TRBJ1-1; clone_size: .; cdr3_nt: TGTGCCAGCAGCTCAGGACACGGTGAAGCTTTCTTT; cdr3_aa: CASSSGHGEAFF
cdr3_length: 15; d_call: TRBD1; v_call: TRBV7-3; j_call: TRBJ1-1; clone_size: few; cdr3_nt: TGTGCCAGCAGCTTATGGCCAGGGGGGAACACTGAAGCTTTCTTT; cdr3_aa: CASSLWPGGNTEAFF
cdr3_length: 15; d_call: .; v_call: TRBV10-3; j_call: TRBJ1-4; clone_size: .; cdr3_nt: TGTGCCATCAGTGAGAGTAGACAGATTAATGAAAAACTGTTTTTT; cdr3_aa: CAISESRQINEKLFF
cdr3_length: 16; d_call: .; v_call: TRBV5-4; j_call: TRBJ2-7; clone_size: .; cdr3_nt: TGTGCCAGCAGCCGGGGACTCGGGACTTACGGCTACGAGCAGTACTTC; cdr3_aa: CASSRGLGTYGYEQYF
cdr3_length: 15; d_call: TRBD1; v_call: TRBV5-1; j_call: TRBJ1-6; clone_size: .; cdr3_nt: TGCGCCAGCAGCTTACAGGGGCCCCCTAATTCACCCCTCCACTTT; cdr3_aa: CASSLQGPPNSPLHF
cdr3_length: 18; d_call: TRBD1; v_call: TRBV11-2; j_call: TRBJ1-2; clone_size: .; cdr3_nt: TGTGCCAGCAGCTACCTACAGGGGGCCTTCGAAGGGAACTATGGCTACACCTTC; cdr3_aa: CASSYLQGAFEGNYGYTF
cdr3_length: 12; d_call: .; v_call: TRBV6-5; j_call: TRBJ2-3; clone_size: .; cdr3_nt: TGTGCCAGCAGGGGGCCCACAGATACGCAGTATTTT; cdr3_aa: CASRGPTDTQYF
cdr3_length: 15; d_call: TRBD1; v_call: TRBV19; j_call: TRBJ2-1; clone_size: .; cdr3_nt: TGTGCCAGTACCCACCTCGGGACAGGGTGGAATGAGCAGTTCTTC; cdr3_aa: CASTHLGTGWNEQFF
cdr3_length: 16; d_call: TRBD1; v_call: TRBV4-3; j_call: TRBJ1-2; clone_size: .; cdr3_nt: TGCGCCAGCAGCCAAGTGGGGGACAGGACTAACTATGGCTACACCTTC; cdr3_aa: CASSQVGDRTNYGYTF
cdr3_length: 15; d_call: .; v_call: TRBV6-1; j_call: TRBJ1-2; clone_size: .; cdr3_nt: TGTGCCAGTAGAGGTTTGGCGCCCCGGGTAAAGGGCTACACCTTC; cdr3_aa: CASRGLAPRVKGYTF
cdr3_length: 16; d_call: .; v_call: TRBV6-5; j_call: TRBJ2-6; clone_size: .; cdr3_nt: TGTGCCAGCAGTTACTCGTGGGAGTCTGGGGCCAACGTCCTGACTTTC; cdr3_aa: CASSYSWESGANVLTF
cdr3_length: 14; d_call: .; v_call: TRBV30; j_call: TRBJ1-1; clone_size: .; cdr3_nt: TGTGCCTGGAGAAGCTGGCAGGGCAGGACTGAAGCTTTCTTT; cdr3_aa: CAWRSWQGRTEAFF
cdr3_length: 20; d_call: TRBD1; v_call: TRBV4-2; j_call: TRBJ1-6; clone_size: .; cdr3_nt: TGTGCCAGCAGCCAAGATTTAGGACAGGGGGCCACATTTTATAATTCACCCCTCCACTTT; cdr3_aa: CASSQDLGQGATFYNSPLHF
cdr3_length: 12; d_call: .; v_call: TRBV6-1; j_call: TRBJ1-2; clone_size: .; cdr3_nt: TGTGCCACCCAAAGGGGGAACTATGGCTACACCTTC; cdr3_aa: CATQRGNYGYTF
cdr3_length: 13; d_call: .; v_call: TRBV9; j_call: TRBJ1-2; clone_size: .; cdr3_nt: TGTGCCAGCAGCGTATGGGGAGGGGATGGCTACACCTTC; cdr3_aa: CASSVWGGDGYTF
cdr3_length: 13; d_call: .; v_call: TRBV5-5; j_call: TRBJ1-5; clone_size: .; cdr3_nt: TGTGCCAGCAGCGCCGGAACAGGGTGGCCCCAGCATTTT; cdr3_aa: CASSAGTGWPQHF
cdr3_length: 15; d_call: .; v_call: TRBV5-1; j_call: TRBJ2-3; clone_size: .; cdr3_nt: TGCGCCAGCAGCCCCGACCCGAGGGGCACAGATACGCAGTATTTT; cdr3_aa: CASSPDPRGTDTQYF